This TCR beta chain is drawn from a study of regulatory T cells in long-lasting Graves disease. Study-level results: Persistent disease was associated with favored TRBV28 usage and with favored use of TRBJ1-2 and TRBJ2-5. No thyroid tissue was studied; the work used peripheral blood only.

Germline V CDR1 and CDR2: SGHVS, FQNEAQ. Trimming left V 5 bases short and J 8 bases short, with 21 bases between. The CDR3 contains 16 residues. This clonotype was observed a handful of times. Its antigen is not known. The TCR beta library used iRepertoire HTBI primers with Arm-PCR amplification of CDR3. One entry per CDR3 protein results from TCRdb running MiXCR on the multiplex PCR reads. Among under 700,000 distinct CDR3 sequences listed, around 15% were seen once. This sample's time point: newly diagnosed GD, antithyroid drugs for less than 3 months. Preparation of the TCR library used RNA extracted from PBMCs. The sample was also reused in another study, on T cells in Graves' hyperthyroidism and ophthalmopathy.

The clonotype was recovered from a woman aged 35 to 60 with Graves disease. This chain links TRBV7-8 with TRBJ1-4, with D possibly TRBD1 on 5 matching bases. The starting material was peripheral blood mononuclear cells (PBMCs), obtained at new diagnosis, from a patient treated with antithyroid drugs. In DNA form, the CDR3 reads TGTGCCAGCAGCCAGAGTTGGGGGGAGGTTGAGGAAAAACTGTTTTTT. Protein: CASSQSWGEVEEKLFF.